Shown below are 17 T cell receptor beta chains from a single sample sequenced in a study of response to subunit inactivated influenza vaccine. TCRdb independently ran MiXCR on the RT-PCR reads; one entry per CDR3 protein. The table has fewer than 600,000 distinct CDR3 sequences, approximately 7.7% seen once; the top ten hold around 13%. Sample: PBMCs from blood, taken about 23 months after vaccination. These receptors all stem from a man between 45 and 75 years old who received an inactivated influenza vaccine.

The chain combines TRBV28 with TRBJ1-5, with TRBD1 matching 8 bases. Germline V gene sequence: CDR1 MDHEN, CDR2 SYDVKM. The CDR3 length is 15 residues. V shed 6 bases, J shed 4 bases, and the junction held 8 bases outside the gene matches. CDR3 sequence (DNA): TGTGCCAGCAGGGCCGGGACAGGATGGAATCAGCCCCAGCATTTT. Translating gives CASRAGTGWNQPQHF.

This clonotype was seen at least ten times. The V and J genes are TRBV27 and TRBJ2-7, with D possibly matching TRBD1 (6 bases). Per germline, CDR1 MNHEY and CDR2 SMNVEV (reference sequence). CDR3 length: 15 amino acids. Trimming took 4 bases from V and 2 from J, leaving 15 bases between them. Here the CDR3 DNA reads TGTGCCAGCAGTTATCAGGGGTCCAGAACCTACGAGCAGTACTTC. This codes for CASSYQGSRTYEQYF.

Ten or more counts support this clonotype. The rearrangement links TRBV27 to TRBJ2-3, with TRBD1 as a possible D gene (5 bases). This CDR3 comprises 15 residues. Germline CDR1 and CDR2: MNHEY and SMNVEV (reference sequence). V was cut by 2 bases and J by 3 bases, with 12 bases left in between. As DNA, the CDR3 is TGTGCCAGCAGTTTAGTCCCGGCAGGGACAGATACGCAGTATTTT. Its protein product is CASSLVPAGTDTQYF.

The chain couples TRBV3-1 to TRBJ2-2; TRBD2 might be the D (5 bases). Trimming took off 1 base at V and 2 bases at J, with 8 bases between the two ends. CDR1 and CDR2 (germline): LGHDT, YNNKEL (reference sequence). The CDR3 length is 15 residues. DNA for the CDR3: TGTGCCAGCAGCCAAGGAGGGATTAACACCGGGGAGCTGTTTTTT. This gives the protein CASSQGGINTGELFF. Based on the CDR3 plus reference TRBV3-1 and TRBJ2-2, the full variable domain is DTAVSQTPKYLVTQMGNDKSIKCEQNLGHDTMYWYKQDSKKFLKIMFSYNNKELIINETVPNRFSPKSPDKAHLNLHINSLELGDSAVYFCASSQGGINTGELFFGEGSRLTVL.

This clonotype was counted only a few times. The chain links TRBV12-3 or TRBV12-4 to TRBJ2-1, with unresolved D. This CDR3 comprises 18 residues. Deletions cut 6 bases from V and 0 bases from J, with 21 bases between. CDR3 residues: CASSDVKIFASSYNEQFF. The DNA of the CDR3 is TGTGCCAGCAGCGACGTGAAAATCTTTGCCAGCTCCTACAATGAGCAGTTCTTC.

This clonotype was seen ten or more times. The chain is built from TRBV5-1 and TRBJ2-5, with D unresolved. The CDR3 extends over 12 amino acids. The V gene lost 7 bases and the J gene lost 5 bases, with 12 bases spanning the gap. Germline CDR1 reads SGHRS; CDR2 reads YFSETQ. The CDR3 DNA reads TGCGCCAGCGGAGCCGTTGGGGAGACCCAGTACTTC. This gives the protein CASGAVGETQYF.

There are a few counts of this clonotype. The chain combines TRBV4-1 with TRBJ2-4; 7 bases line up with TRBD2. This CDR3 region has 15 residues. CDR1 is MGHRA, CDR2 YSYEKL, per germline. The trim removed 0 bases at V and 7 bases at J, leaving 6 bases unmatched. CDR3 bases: TGCGCCAGCAGCCAAGATAGGGAGGGGAGGAACATTCAGTACTTC. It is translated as CASSQDREGRNIQYF.

CDR3 region: CASGRETGNTGELFF. The CDR3 coding sequence is TGTGCCAGCGGGCGCGAGACAGGGAACACCGGGGAGCTGTTTTTT. The chain carries TRBV4-2 and TRBJ2-2, with D possibly matching TRBD1 (6 bases). The germline V gene encodes CDR1 LGHNA and CDR2 YNFKEQ. V lost 8 bases and J lost 1, with 14 bases in between. This CDR3 is built from 15 residues.

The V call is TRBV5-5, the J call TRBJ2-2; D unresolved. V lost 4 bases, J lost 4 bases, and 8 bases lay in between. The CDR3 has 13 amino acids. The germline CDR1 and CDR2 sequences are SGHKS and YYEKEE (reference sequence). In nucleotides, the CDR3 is TGTGCCAGCAGCCCCACGCTCACCGGGGAGCTGTTTTTT. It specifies CASSPTLTGELFF.

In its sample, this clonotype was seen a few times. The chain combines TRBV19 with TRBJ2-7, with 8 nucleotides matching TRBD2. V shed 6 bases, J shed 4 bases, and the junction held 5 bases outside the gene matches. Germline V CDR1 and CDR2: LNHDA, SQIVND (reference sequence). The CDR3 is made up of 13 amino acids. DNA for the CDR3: TGTGCCAGTAGCCGGCGGGAGGTGTACGAGCAGTACTTC. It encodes CASSRREVYEQYF.

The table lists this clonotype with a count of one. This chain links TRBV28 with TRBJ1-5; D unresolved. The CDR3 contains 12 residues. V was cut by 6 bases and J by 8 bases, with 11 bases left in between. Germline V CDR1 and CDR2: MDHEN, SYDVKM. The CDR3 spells CASRARNKPQHF. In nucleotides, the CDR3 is TGTGCCAGCAGGGCACGGAATAAGCCCCAGCATTTT.

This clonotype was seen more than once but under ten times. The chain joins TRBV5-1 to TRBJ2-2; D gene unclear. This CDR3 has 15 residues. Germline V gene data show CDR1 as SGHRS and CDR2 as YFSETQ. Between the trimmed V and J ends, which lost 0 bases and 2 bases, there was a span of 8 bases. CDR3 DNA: TGCGCCAGCAGCTTGGGTAGCCTAAACACCGGGGAGCTGTTTTTT. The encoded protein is CASSLGSLNTGELFF. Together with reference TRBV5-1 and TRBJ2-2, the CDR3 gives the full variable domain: KAGVTQTPRYLIKTRGQQVTLSCSPISGHRSVSWYQQTPGQGLQFLFEYFSETQRNKGNFPGRFSGRQFSNSRSEMNVSTLELGDSALYLCASSLGSLNTGELFFGEGSRLTVL.

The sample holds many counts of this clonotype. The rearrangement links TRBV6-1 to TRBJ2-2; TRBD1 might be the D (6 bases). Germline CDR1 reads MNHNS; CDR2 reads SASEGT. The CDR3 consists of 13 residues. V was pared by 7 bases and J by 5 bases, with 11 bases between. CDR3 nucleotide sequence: TGTGCCAGCACTAACAGGGTTACCGGGGAGCTGTTTTTT. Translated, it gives CASTNRVTGELFF.

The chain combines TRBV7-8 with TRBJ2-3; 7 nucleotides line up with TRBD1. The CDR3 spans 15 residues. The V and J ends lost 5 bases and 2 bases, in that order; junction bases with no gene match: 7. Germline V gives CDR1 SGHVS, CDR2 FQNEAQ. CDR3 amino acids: CASSPGTVATDTQYF. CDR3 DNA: TGTGCCAGCAGCCCAGGGACAGTTGCCACAGATACGCAGTATTTT.

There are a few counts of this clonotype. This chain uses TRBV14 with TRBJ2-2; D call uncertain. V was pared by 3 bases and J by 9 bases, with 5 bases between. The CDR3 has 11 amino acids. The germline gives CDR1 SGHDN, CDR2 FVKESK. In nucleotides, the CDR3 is TGTGCCAGCAGCCATAACCGGGAGCTGTTTTTT. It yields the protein CASSHNRELFF.

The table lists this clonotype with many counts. In DNA, the CDR3 is TGTGCCAGCAGCCAATTTGAGTCTGGAGGGGGCGAAGAGCAGTACTTC. Residues: CASSQFESGGGEEQYF. The chain uses TRBV3-1 and TRBJ2-7; TRBD1 is a possible D gene (7 bases). Deletions cut 2 bases from V and 7 bases from J, with 21 bases between. The CDR3 sequence is 16 residues long. Germline CDR1 LGHDT, CDR2 YNNKEL (reference sequence).

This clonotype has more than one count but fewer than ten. The CDR3 is CASASSRGRGIPWDEKLFF. CDR3 sequence (DNA): TGTGCTAGTGCCTCCTCGAGGGGGCGGGGGATACCCTGGGATGAAAAACTGTTTTTT. The V call is TRBV12-5, the J call TRBJ1-4, with 7 bases identical to TRBD1. The germline V gene has CDR1 LGHNT and CDR2 FRNRAP. V lost 7 bases, J lost 6 bases, and 23 bases stayed unmatched. This CDR3 has 19 amino acids.